This passage covers 23 T cell receptor beta chains from one sample sequenced in a study of Graves' ophthalmopathy and Graves' hyperthyroidism. Amplifying from RNA transcripts, the study obtained TCR beta CDR3 regions. Investigators did first-round RT-PCR with HTBI primers, then second-round multiplex PCR. TCRdb recomputed calls from the multiplex PCR reads with MiXCR, one row per CDR3 protein. Of 620,000 or so distinct CDR3 sequences detected, about a fifth appear once; the ten largest clones hold roughly 6.9%. Sequencing was done on a sample of peripheral blood. The receptors were sampled from a woman under 30 with stable Graves' hyperthyroidism. Some clones in this sample may be carry-over from other donors' samples.

In its sample, this clonotype was seen many times. The chain combines TRBV19 with TRBJ1-2; D is undetermined. The CDR3 runs 11 residues. Germline assignment: CDR1 LNHDA and CDR2 SQIVND (reference sequence). Trimming removed 7 bases from V and 8 bases from J, with 11 bases in between. CDR3 region: CASNQERGYTF. The CDR3 region has the DNA TGTGCCAGTAACCAGGAACGGGGCTACACCTTC. The full variable domain, rest sourced from reference TRBV19 and TRBJ1-2, is DGGITQSPKYLFRKEGQNVTLSCEQNLNHDAMYWYRQDPGQGLRLIYYSQIVNDFQKGDIAEGYSVSREKKESFPLTVTSAQKNPTAFYLCASNQERGYTFGSGTRLTVV.

This clonotype showed up many times. The V call is TRBV18, the J call TRBJ2-7; the D is unclear. This CDR3 is 14 amino acids long. V dropped 0 bases and J dropped 2 bases, with 8 bases sitting between them. Germline V gene data show CDR1 as KGHSH and CDR2 as LQKENI. CDR3 sequence: CASSPPYGAYEQYF. DNA for the CDR3: TGTGCCAGCTCACCACCCTACGGAGCCTACGAGCAGTACTTC.

This clonotype showed up many times. The chain combines TRBV2 with TRBJ2-5, with 7 bases aligning to TRBD2. Germline V gives CDR1 SNHLY, CDR2 FYNNEI. CDR3 size: 15 residues. The J segment lost 5 bases and the V segment lost 5 bases, leaving 11 bases of the junction unmatched. Written as DNA, the CDR3 is TGTGCCAGCAGTCCTGGGGATCTGGGGGGGGAGACCCAGTACTTC. Translating gives CASSPGDLGGETQYF.

This chain uses TRBV4-1 with TRBJ2-7; 7 nucleotides agree with TRBD1. Germline loops: CDR1 MGHRA, CDR2 YSYEKL. V trimming: 5 bases; J trimming: 0 bases; junction bases outside the gene matches: 7. The CDR3 length is 15 residues. The CDR3 region has the DNA TGCGCCAGCAGCGCTGGACAGGAAAGCTCCTACGAGCAGTACTTC. Its protein product is CASSAGQESSYEQYF.

In its sample, this clonotype was seen many times. The chain couples TRBV6-5 to TRBJ2-7, with 7 bases fitting TRBD1. The CDR3 is 14 residues long. Trimming removed 3 bases from V and 2 bases from J; junction bases left unmatched: 4. The germline V gene has CDR1 MNHEY and CDR2 SVGAGI. The CDR3 nucleotides read TGTGCCAGCAGTTATCGGCAGGGGGCCTACGAGCAGTACTTC. The encoded protein is CASSYRQGAYEQYF.

This clonotype was seen at least ten times. The V gene is TRBV20-1, the J gene TRBJ1-5; D is possibly TRBD1 (5 bases). This CDR3 contains 16 residues. V was trimmed by 0 bases and J by 3 bases, leaving 15 bases between them. Germline CDR1 and CDR2: DFQATT and SNEGSKA (reference sequence). This chain's CDR3 is CSARDSTRQHNQPQHF. The CDR3 nucleotides read TGCAGTGCTAGAGACTCGACGAGACAGCACAATCAGCCCCAGCATTTT.

This clonotype turned up a few times. A much larger clone lies one base from this, so it may be a read error. The chain is built from TRBV20-1 and TRBJ2-2; TRBD2 might be the D (6 bases). The CDR3 is 16 amino acids. In germline, CDR1 is DFQATT, CDR2 SNEGSKA (reference sequence). The CDR3 region is CSARAPGLLNTGELCF. The CDR3 DNA reads as TGCAGTGCTAGGGCCCCGGGACTCTTGAACACCGGGGAGCTGTGTTTT.

CDR3 amino acids: CASRAGPSGGELFF. CDR3 bases: TGTGCCAGCAGGGCGGGACCGTCCGGCGGGGAGCTGTTTTTT. This chain connects TRBV2 to TRBJ2-2; maybe TRBD2 (6 bases). The CDR3 has 14 amino acids. V was pared by 6 bases and J by 7 bases, with 15 bases between. CDR1 SNHLY and CDR2 FYNNEI come from the germline V gene.

This clonotype was observed a few times. The chain combines TRBV28 with TRBJ2-4, with D unresolved. The CDR3 totals 14 residues. The V gene's germline CDR1 is MDHEN and CDR2 SYDVKM. Trimming cost V 5 bases and J 8 bases, with 16 bases left between them. CDR3 nucleotide sequence: TGTGCCAGCAGTCCCCCCCCCGGTCGTGACATTCAGTACTTC. It translates to CASSPPPGRDIQYF.

This clonotype was seen at least ten times. Mismatch with germline at one junction end may stem from a read error. V usage is TRBV28 and J usage is TRBJ1-2, with D uncertain. CDR1 and CDR2 from the germline V gene are MDHEN and SYDVKM. The CDR3 is 13 residues long. CDR3 amino acids: CASTSSGSYGCTF. As DNA, the CDR3 is TGTGCCAGCACCTCTTCGGGGAGCTATGGCTGCACCTTC.

This clonotype was detected only a few times. The chain links TRBV6-4 to TRBJ1-3; 7 nucleotides align to TRBD1. The CDR3 is 16 amino acids. V dropped 1 base and J dropped 3; count of bases not matched to a gene: 6. Germline CDR1 and CDR2: MRHNA and SNTAGT. The CDR3 bases are TGTGCCAGCAGTGACTACCCCACAGGGGTTGGAAACACCATATATTTT. Translation gives CASSDYPTGVGNTIYF.

This clonotype was seen repeatedly, ten times or more. The chain carries TRBV5-1 and TRBJ2-7, with TRBD2 matching over 10 bases. Germline loops: CDR1 SGHRS, CDR2 YFSETQ. The CDR3 length is 21 residues. Germline trimming cut 0 bases from V and 0 bases from J; bases unmatched to any gene: 18. The CDR3 DNA is TGCGCCAGCAGCTTGGCTCGACTAGCGGGCGAACATTATCCTCGCTCCTACGAGCAGTACTTC. Translation gives CASSLARLAGEHYPRSYEQYF.

The sample holds a few counts of this clonotype. J is TRBJ2-1 and V is TRBV10-1; D might be TRBD2 (5 bases). The V end was cut by 5 bases, the J end by 4 bases, with 6 bases between. CDR3 length: 12 amino acids. Looked up from germline, CDR1 is WNHNN and CDR2 is SYGVQD (reference sequence). Written as DNA, the CDR3 is TGCGCCAGCAGTCGGGGATACAATGAGCAGTTCTTC. Residues: CASSRGYNEQFF.

V gene TRBV12-3 or TRBV12-4 combines with J gene TRBJ1-1, with D maybe TRBD1 (6 bases). Trimming stripped 6 bases from V and 1 base from J, with 12 bases between. The CDR3 runs to 14 residues. CDR3 protein: CASRKRGANTEAFF. As DNA, the CDR3 is TGTGCCAGCAGGAAGCGGGGGGCGAACACTGAAGCTTTCTTT.

The chain links TRBV6-1 to TRBJ1-1; 8 bases fit TRBD1. Unmatched junction bases numbered 4, after V lost 7 bases and J lost 0 bases. The germline V gene encodes CDR1 MNHNS and CDR2 SASEGT. The CDR3 extends over 14 amino acids. The CDR3 sequence: CASMGDRLNTEAFF. CDR3 DNA sequence: TGTGCCAGCATGGGGGACAGGTTGAACACTGAAGCTTTCTTT.

The chain carries TRBV12-3 or TRBV12-4 and TRBJ1-1; a weak D match, TRBD1 (6 bases). The CDR3 is 13 amino acids. V shed 8 bases and J shed 11 bases, with 21 bases lying between them. CDR3 nucleotide sequence: TGTGCCAGCCCCCGAAGGCAGGGGAAGGCGGCTTTCTTT. It specifies CASPRRQGKAAFF.

This clonotype was seen ten or more times. The chain couples TRBV29-1 to TRBJ1-1, with D perhaps TRBD1 (6 bases). The CDR3 length is 13 residues. The germline V and J ends were trimmed by 6 bases and 3 bases, with 14 bases remaining between them. Germline CDR1 and CDR2: SQVTM and ANQGSEA. CDR3 nucleotide sequence: TGCAGCGTGGACGGACAGCTAGACACTGAAGCTTTCTTT. Translating gives CSVDGQLDTEAFF.

This clonotype was counted many times. This sequence joins TRBV7-6 and TRBJ2-2, with 8 bases lining up with TRBD2. There are 13 residues in the CDR3. Unmatched junction bases numbered 0, after V lost 4 bases and J lost 5 bases. Looked up from germline, CDR1 is SGHVS and CDR2 is FNYEAQ. The CDR3 sequence: CASSSSGTGELFF. CDR3 sequence (DNA): TGTGCCAGCAGCTCTAGCGGGACCGGGGAGCTGTTTTTT.

This clonotype was seen at least ten times. The rearrangement joins TRBV4-1 to TRBJ2-7; D could derive from TRBD1 or TRBD2 (5 bases each). This CDR3 comprises 15 residues. Trimming removed 6 bases at V and 0 bases at J, with 15 bases between. Germline lookup yields CDR1 MGHRA and CDR2 YSYEKL. CDR3 in amino acids: CASRRGQFASYEQYF. CDR3 DNA: TGCGCCAGCAGGAGGGGCCAGTTTGCCTCCTACGAGCAGTACTTC.

This clonotype was seen many times. J is TRBJ2-5 and V is TRBV4-1; D not certain. The CDR3 has 12 amino acids. CDR1 is MGHRA and CDR2 is YSYEKL in the germline V gene. V lost 0 bases and J 5 bases, leaving 4 bases between the germline ends. This CDR3 reads CASSQDSETQYF. As DNA, the CDR3 is TGCGCCAGCAGCCAAGATTCGGAGACCCAGTACTTC.

The sample holds many counts of this clonotype. The genes are TRBV19 and TRBJ2-4, with 7 bases that match TRBD2. The CDR3 extends over 16 amino acids. Germline CDR1 is LNHDA and CDR2 is SQIVND (reference sequence). V lost 0 bases, J lost 8 bases, and 10 bases stayed unmatched. The CDR3 sequence is CASSIDQRQGGDIQYF. The CDR3 nucleotides read TGTGCCAGTAGTATAGATCAGAGGCAGGGAGGGGACATTCAGTACTTC.

With regard to this clonotype: Given a much more abundant clone one base away, this may be a read error. The chain combines TRBV4-1 with TRBJ2-5; no clear D gene. V was trimmed by 4 bases and J by 0 bases, leaving 15 bases between them. The CDR3 is 16 residues long. Germline CDR1 reads MGHRA; CDR2 reads YSYEKL. The CDR3 reads CASSRLAWVNQETQYF. The CDR3 coding sequence is TGCGCCAGCAGCCGATTAGCTTGGGTGAACCAAGAGACCCAGTACTTC.

The table lists this clonotype with a few counts. CDR3 loop: CAISTRTGKLYGNQPQHF. The CDR3 DNA is TGTGCCATCTCTACGAGGACAGGGAAATTGTACGGCAATCAGCCCCAGCATTTT. The gene calls are TRBV28 and TRBJ1-5; 8 positions match TRBD1. Losses at the gene ends were 10 bases for V and 2 bases for J; bases not matched to a gene: 19. The CDR3 contains 18 residues. Germline loops: CDR1 MDHEN, CDR2 SYDVKM.